A single sample gave rise to the 10 T cell receptor beta chains below, sequenced in a study of beta chain features in type 1 diabetes. The investigators reverse transcribed all of the isolated RNA, so they sequenced expressed TCRB transcripts. Sequenced by immunoSEQ multiplex PCR; TCRdb stores in-frame clones only, minus some. The sample has about 900,000 clones, 17% seen once; the top ten hold 0.02% to 0.03%. Sequenced sample: naive CD4+ T cells from blood. These receptors originate from a woman between 18 and 30 years old in good health.

This clone was detected only a few times. The chain joins TRBV18 to TRBJ2-2; D tentatively fits TRBD1 or TRBD2 (6 bases each). This CDR3 spans 17 amino acids. V lost 0 bases, J lost 3 bases, and 14 bases lay in between. Germline CDR1 and CDR2: KGHSH and LQKENI. CDR3 nucleotide sequence: TGTGCCAGCTCACCACCTTCCCGGGGGCCCGACACCGGGGAGCTGTTTTTT. Protein product: CASSPPSRGPDTGELFF.

There are a few counts of this clone. The sample has other DNA sequences that encode this CDR3 too. The chain has TRBV20-1 and TRBJ2-3; D call uncertain. The CDR3 totals 11 residues. Germline CDR1 reads DFQATT; CDR2 reads SNEGSKA (reference sequence). V lost 5 bases, J lost 2 bases, and 5 bases lay in between. DNA of the CDR3: TGCAGTGCTTCGACCACAGATACGCAGTATTTT. It translates to CSASTTDTQYF.

The chain employs TRBV14 and TRBJ2-3, with D perhaps TRBD2 (5 bases). The ends were cut back, 2 bases at V and 1 base at J, with 13 bases in the middle. This CDR3 region has 16 residues. Germline V gene lookup returns CDR1 SGHDN and CDR2 FVKESK. CDR3 coding DNA: TGTGCCAGCAGCCAAACTAGTCCCTTTGGCACAGATACGCAGTATTTT. This gives the protein CASSQTSPFGTDTQYF.

This clone was counted a few times. V and J are TRBV5-1 and TRBJ2-7; D might be TRBD1 (6 bases). V shed 4 bases and J shed 6 bases, with 14 bases lying between them. CDR1 SGHRS and CDR2 YFSETQ come from the germline V gene. There are 13 residues in the CDR3. This CDR3 is CASSQDSQSEQYF. CDR3 in DNA: TGCGCCAGCAGCCAGGACAGTCAGTCCGAGCAGTACTTC. Full variable domain (rest looked up from reference TRBV5-1 and TRBJ2-7): KAGVTQTPRYLIKTRGQQVTLSCSPISGHRSVSWYQQTPGQGLQFLFEYFSETQRNKGNFPGRFSGRQFSNSRSEMNVSTLELGDSALYLCASSQDSQSEQYFGPGTRLTVT.

A few counts support this clone. The chain links TRBV19 to TRBJ1-2; TRBD1 agrees at 10 bases. The germline V gene encodes CDR1 LNHDA and CDR2 SQIVND (reference sequence). This CDR3 contains 14 residues. With 3 bases clipped from V and 8 bases from J, the junction kept 6 bases outside the gene matches. The CDR3 DNA reads as TGTGCCAGTAGTATCCGGGACAGGGGACTCGGCTACACCTTC. It translates to CASSIRDRGLGYTF.

This clone occurred a few times. In DNA form, the CDR3 reads TGTGCCATCAGTGATACAGGGGAGAATGAGCAGTTCTTC. Amino acid sequence: CAISDTGENEQFF. This chain uses TRBV10-3 with TRBJ2-1; 7 nucleotides match TRBD1. CDR3 length equals 13 residues. CDR1 is ENHRY and CDR2 is SYGVKD in the germline V gene. V trimming: 3 bases; J trimming: 7 bases; junction bases outside the gene matches: 3.

This clone was counted only a few times. The chain joins TRBV7-2 to TRBJ2-3; 13 bases line up with TRBD2. This CDR3 is 17 amino acids long. Germline V CDR1 and CDR2: SGHTA, FQGNSA. V gave up 5 bases and J gave up 2 bases; unmatched junction bases: 7. CDR3 sequence: CASSHWGLAGITDTQYF. The CDR3 region has the DNA TGTGCCAGCAGCCACTGGGGACTAGCGGGAATCACAGATACGCAGTATTTT.

The chain carries TRBV5-1 and TRBJ1-2; D remains unclear. CDR1 is SGHRS and CDR2 is YFSETQ in the germline V gene. There are 16 residues in the CDR3. V lost 0 bases and J lost 2, with 14 bases in between. CDR3 sequence (DNA): TGCGCCAGCAGCTTGGCTGGCCGACGATTAAACTATGGCTACACCTTC. This encodes CASSLAGRRLNYGYTF.

This clone has a handful of counts. The rearrangement joins TRBV23-1 to TRBJ1-5; TRBD1 is a possible D gene (5 bases). TRBV23-1 counts as an open reading frame of uncertain function. Trimming pared 7 bases from V and 9 bases from J, leaving 22 bases between. The CDR3 spans 15 residues. The DNA of the CDR3 is TGCGCCAGCAACCCAATCGGTGCCCCAGGGTCGCCCCAGCATTTT. Translation: CASNPIGAPGSPQHF.

The sample holds a few counts of this clone. The rearrangement uses TRBV7-2 and TRBJ2-1, with D possibly being TRBD2 (6 bases). The germline V gene encodes CDR1 SGHTA and CDR2 FQGNSA. CDR3 length equals 15 residues. Trimming removed 0 bases from V and 7 bases from J, with 13 bases in between. Here the CDR3 DNA reads TGTGCCAGCAGCTTAGCAGGGACTGTCTTTAATGAGCAGTTCTTC. Its protein is CASSLAGTVFNEQFF.